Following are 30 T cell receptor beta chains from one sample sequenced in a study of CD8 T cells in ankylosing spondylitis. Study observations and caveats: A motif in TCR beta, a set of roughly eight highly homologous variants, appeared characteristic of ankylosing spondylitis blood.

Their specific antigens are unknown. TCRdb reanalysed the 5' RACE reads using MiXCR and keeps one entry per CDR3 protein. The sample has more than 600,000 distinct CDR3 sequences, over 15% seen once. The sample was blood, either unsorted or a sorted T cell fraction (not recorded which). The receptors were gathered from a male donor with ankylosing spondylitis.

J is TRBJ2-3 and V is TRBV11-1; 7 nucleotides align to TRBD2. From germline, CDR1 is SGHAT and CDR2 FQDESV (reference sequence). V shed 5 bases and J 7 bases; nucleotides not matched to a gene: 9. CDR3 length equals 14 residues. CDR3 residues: CASSAPTSPYTQYF. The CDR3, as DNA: TGTGCCAGCAGCGCACCGACTAGCCCATATACGCAGTATTTT.

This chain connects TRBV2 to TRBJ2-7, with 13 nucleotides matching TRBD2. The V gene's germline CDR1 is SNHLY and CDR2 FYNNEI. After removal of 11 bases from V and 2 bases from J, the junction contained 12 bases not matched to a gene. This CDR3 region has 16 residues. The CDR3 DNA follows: TGTGCCGGACTCTCTAGGGGACTAGCGGGACCCTACGAGCAGTACTTC. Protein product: CAGLSRGLAGPYEQYF.

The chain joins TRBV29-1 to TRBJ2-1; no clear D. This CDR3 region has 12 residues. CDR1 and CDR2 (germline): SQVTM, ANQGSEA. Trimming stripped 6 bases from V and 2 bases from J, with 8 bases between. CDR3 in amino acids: CSVQVAYNEQFF. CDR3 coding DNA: TGCAGCGTGCAGGTGGCCTACAATGAGCAGTTCTTC.

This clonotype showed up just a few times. CDR3 DNA: TGCAGTGCTAGTAGCGGGAGCTCCTACAATGAGCAGTTCTTC. This gives the protein CSASSGSSYNEQFF. V usage is TRBV20-1 and J usage is TRBJ2-1, with 9 positions matching TRBD2. Trimming cost V 3 bases and J 0 bases; bases outside gene matches: 0. In germline, CDR1 is DFQATT, CDR2 SNEGSKA (reference sequence). This CDR3 comprises 14 residues.

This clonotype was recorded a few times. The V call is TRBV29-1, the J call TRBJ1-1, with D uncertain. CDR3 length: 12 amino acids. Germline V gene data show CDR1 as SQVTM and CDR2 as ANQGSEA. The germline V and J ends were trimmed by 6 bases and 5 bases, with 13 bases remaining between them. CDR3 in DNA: TGCAGCGTCGGATATTCCGGTACTGAAGCTTTCTTT. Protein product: CSVGYSGTEAFF. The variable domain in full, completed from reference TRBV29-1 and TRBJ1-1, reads SAVISQKPSRDICQRGTSLTIQCQVDSQVTMMFWYRQQPGQSLTLIATANQGSEATYESGFVIDKFPISRPNLTFSTLTVSNMSPEDSSIYLCSVGYSGTEAFFGQGTRLTVV.

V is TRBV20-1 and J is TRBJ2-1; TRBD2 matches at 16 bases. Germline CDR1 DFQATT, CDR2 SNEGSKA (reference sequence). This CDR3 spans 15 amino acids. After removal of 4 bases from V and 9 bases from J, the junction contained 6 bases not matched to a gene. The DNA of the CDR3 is TGCAGTGCTACGGCCGGGACTAGCGGGAGGGGTGAGCAGTTCTTC. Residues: CSATAGTSGRGEQFF.

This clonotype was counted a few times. The CDR3 DNA sequence: TGTGCTAGTGGTTTGGGAGGGGGAAGGGACACTGAAGCTTTCTTT. It translates to CASGLGGGRDTEAFF. The V and J genes are TRBV12-5 and TRBJ1-1; D perhaps matches TRBD1 (6 bases). The CDR3 has 15 amino acids. Germline CDR1 and CDR2: LGHNT and FRNRAP. Deletions cut 1 base from V and 3 bases from J, with 12 bases between.

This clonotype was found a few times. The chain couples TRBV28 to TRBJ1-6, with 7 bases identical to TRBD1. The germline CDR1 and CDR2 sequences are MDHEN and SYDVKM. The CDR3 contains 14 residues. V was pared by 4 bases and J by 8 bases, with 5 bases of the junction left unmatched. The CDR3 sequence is CASSSGQAYSPLHF. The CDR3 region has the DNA TGTGCCAGCAGTTCTGGACAGGCATATTCACCCCTCCACTTT. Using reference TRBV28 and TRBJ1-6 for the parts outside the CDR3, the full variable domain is DVKVTQSSRYLVKRTGEKVFLECVQDMDHENMFWYRQDPGLGLRLIYFSYDVKMKEKGDIPEGYSVSREKKERFSLILESASTNQTSMYLCASSSGQAYSPLHFGNGTRLTVT.

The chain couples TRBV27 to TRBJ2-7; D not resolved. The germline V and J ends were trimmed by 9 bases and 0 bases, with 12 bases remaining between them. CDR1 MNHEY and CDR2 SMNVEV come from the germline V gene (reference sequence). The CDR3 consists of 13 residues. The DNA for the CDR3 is TGTGCCAGGAGCCAGGATAACTCCTACGAGCAGTACTTC. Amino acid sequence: CARSQDNSYEQYF.

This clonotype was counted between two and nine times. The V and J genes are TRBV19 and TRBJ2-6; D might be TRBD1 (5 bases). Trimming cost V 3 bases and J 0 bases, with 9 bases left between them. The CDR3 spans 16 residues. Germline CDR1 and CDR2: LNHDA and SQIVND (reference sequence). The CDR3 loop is CASSMGQSSGANVLTF. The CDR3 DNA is TGTGCCAGTAGTATGGGGCAGAGCTCTGGGGCCAACGTCCTGACTTTC.

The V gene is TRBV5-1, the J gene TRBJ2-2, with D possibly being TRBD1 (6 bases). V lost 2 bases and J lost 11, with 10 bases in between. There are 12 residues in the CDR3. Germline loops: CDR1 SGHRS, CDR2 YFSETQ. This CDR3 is CASSFVGAELFF. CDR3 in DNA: TGCGCCAGCAGCTTTGTGGGGGCCGAGCTGTTTTTT.

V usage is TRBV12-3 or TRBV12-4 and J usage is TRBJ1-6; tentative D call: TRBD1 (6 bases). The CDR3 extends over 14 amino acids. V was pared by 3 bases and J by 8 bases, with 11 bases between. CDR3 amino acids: CASSFRGFYSPLHF. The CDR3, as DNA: TGTGCCAGCAGTTTCAGGGGATTCTATTCACCCCTCCACTTT.

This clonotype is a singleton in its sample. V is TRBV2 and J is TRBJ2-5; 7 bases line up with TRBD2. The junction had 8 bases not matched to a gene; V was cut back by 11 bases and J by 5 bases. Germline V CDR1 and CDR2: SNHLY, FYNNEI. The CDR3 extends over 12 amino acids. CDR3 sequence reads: CAGAGEGETQYF. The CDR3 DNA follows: TGTGCCGGGGCTGGGGAGGGGGAGACCCAGTACTTC.

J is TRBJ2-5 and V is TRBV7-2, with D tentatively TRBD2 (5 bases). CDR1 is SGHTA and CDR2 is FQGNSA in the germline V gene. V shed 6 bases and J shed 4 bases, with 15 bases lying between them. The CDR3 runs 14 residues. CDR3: CASRPTRIGETQYF. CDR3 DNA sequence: TGTGCCAGCAGGCCCACTAGAATCGGAGAGACCCAGTACTTC.

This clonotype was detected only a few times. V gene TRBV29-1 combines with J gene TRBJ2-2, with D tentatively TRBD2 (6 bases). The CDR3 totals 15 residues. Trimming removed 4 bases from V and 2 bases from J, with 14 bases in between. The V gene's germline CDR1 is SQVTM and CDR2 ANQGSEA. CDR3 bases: TGCAGCGTTGCAGTCGGCGGGGTAAACACCGGGGAGCTGTTTTTT. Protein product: CSVAVGGVNTGELFF.

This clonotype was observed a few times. CDR3 in amino acids: CASSLTTGGLGELFF. The CDR3, as DNA: TGTGCCAGCAGCTTAACGACAGGGGGCCTCGGGGAGCTGTTTTTT. This chain uses TRBV7-8 with TRBJ2-2, with 10 bases that match TRBD1. J was trimmed by 7 bases and V by 2 bases; bases with no gene match: 4. The germline V gene has CDR1 SGHVS and CDR2 FQNEAQ. This CDR3 region has 15 residues.

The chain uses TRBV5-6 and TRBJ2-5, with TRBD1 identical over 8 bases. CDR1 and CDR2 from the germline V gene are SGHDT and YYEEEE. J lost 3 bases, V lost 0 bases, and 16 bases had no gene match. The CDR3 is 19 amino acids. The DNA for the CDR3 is TGTGCCAGCAGCTTGGCCGGGACAGGCCCGGAATCCTCCAAAGAGACCCAGTACTTC. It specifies CASSLAGTGPESSKETQYF.

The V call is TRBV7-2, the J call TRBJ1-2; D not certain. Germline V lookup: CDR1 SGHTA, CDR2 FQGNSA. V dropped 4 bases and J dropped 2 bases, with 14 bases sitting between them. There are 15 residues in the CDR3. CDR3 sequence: CASSSQPQKNYGYTF. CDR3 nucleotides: TGTGCCAGCAGCTCCCAGCCACAGAAAAACTATGGCTACACCTTC.

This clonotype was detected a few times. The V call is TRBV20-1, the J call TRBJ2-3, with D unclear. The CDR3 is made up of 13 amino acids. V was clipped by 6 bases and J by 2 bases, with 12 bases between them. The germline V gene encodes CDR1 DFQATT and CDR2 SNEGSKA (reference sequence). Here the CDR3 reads CSAVQSDTDTQYF. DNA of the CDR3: TGCAGTGCCGTACAGAGCGACACAGATACGCAGTATTTT.

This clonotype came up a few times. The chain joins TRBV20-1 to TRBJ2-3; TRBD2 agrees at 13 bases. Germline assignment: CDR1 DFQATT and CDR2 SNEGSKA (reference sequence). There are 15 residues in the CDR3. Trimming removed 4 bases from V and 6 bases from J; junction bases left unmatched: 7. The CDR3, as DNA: TGCAGTGCTACCATAACTAGCGGGAGGGCTGATACGCAGTATTTT. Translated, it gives CSATITSGRADTQYF.

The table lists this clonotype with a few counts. The CDR3 here is CASSMTGRYEQYF. The CDR3, as DNA: TGTGCCAGCAGCATGACAGGGAGGTACGAGCAGTACTTC. The chain uses TRBV7-8 and TRBJ2-7, with D possibly being TRBD1 (7 bases). The CDR3 extends over 13 amino acids. The germline CDR1 and CDR2 sequences are SGHVS and FQNEAQ. The V gene lost 5 bases and the J gene lost 4 bases, with 12 bases spanning the gap.

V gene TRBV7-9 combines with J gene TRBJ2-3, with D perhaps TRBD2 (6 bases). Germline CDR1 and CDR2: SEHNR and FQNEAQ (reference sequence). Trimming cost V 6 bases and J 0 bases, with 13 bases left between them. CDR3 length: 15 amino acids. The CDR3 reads CASSYGTDSTDTQYF. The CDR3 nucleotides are TGTGCCAGCAGTTACGGGACTGACAGCACAGATACGCAGTATTTT.

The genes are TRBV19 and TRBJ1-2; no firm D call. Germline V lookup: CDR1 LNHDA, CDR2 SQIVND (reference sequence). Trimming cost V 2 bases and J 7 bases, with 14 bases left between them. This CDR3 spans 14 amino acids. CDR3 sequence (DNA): TGTGCCAGTAGTATAAACGTGGGGTTTATTGGCTACACCTTC. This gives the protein CASSINVGFIGYTF. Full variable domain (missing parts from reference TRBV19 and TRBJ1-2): DGGITQSPKYLFRKEGQNVTLSCEQNLNHDAMYWYRQDPGQGLRLIYYSQIVNDFQKGDIAEGYSVSREKKESFPLTVTSAQKNPTAFYLCASSINVGFIGYTFGSGTRLTVV.

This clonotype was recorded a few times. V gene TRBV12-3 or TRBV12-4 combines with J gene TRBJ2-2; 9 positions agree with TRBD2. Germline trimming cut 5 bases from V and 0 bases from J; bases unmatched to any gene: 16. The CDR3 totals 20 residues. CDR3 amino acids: CASSPPMVASGGPNTGELFF. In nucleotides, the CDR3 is TGTGCCAGCAGTCCCCCGATGGTGGCCAGCGGGGGGCCGAACACCGGGGAGCTGTTTTTT.

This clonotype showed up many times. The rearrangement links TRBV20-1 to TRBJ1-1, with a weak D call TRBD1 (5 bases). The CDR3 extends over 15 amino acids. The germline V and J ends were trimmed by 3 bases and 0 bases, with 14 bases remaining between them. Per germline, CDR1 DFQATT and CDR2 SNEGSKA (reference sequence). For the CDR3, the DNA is TGCAGTGCTAGTGGGCAGGGTGGGGTGAACACTGAAGCTTTCTTT. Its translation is CSASGQGGVNTEAFF.

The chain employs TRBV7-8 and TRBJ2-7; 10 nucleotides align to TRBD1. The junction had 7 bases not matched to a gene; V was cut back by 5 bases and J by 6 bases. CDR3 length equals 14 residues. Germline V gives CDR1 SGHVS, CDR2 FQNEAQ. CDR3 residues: CASSPRDRGGEQYF. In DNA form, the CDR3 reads TGTGCCAGCAGCCCACGGGACAGGGGAGGCGAGCAGTACTTC.

The CDR3 DNA follows: TGTGCCAGCGCAGAGGGGCAGAGTAACTATGGCTACACCTTC. This translates into CASAEGQSNYGYTF. The rearrangement joins TRBV18 to TRBJ1-2, with D tentatively TRBD1 (5 bases). The germline CDR1 and CDR2 sequences are KGHSH and LQKENI. Trimming pared 8 bases from V and 1 base from J, leaving 14 bases between. This CDR3 region has 14 residues.

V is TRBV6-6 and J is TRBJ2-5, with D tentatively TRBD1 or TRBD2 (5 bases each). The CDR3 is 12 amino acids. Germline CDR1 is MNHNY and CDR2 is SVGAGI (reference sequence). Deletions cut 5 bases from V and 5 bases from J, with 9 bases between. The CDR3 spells CASSIWGETQYF. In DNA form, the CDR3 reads TGTGCCAGCAGTATTTGGGGGGAGACCCAGTACTTC.

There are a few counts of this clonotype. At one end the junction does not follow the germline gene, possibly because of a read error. The CDR3 nucleotides read TGTGCCAGCCGTGAGAGACAGGGACAATATGGCTACACCTTC. It is translated as CASRERQGQYGYTF. V and J are TRBV2 and TRBJ1-2; 7 nucleotides line up with TRBD1. Germline loops: CDR1 SNHLY, CDR2 FYNNEI. The CDR3 has 14 residues.

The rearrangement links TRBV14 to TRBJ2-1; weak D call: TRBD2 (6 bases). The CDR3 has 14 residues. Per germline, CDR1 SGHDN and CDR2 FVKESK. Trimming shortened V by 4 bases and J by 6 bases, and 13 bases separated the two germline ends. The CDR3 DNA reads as TGTGCCAGCAGCCGGGACTGGATAACCAATGAGCAGTTCTTC. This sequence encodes CASSRDWITNEQFF.